The clone carrying this T cell receptor beta chain appeared many times. Its antigen is still unknown. TCRdb reprocessed the RACE reads via MiXCR and lists one record per CDR3 protein. The data show about 300,000 distinct CDR3 sequences, about 5.4% seen once. This CDR3 has 19 residues. Trimming removed 5 bases at V and 4 bases at J, with 29 bases between. Documented time point: pre-sensitization, week 0. Treatment defined: therapeutic diphenylcyclopropenone sensitization with weekly scalp DPC. Investigators collected blood before applying each patch test. The data originate from a study of human T cells and chemical hapten exposure. Across the study: Skin of the upper inner arm, approximately 2 cm by approximately 2 cm, received 2% DPC for sensitization. General study findings and limits: There were significantly more large CDR3 similarity clusters among expanded TCRs than among controls. TCRs exceeding a frequency of 1 in 1000 stayed unchanged under DPC sensitization.

The rearrangement links TRBV12-3 or TRBV12-4 to TRBJ1-1; the D gene is possibly TRBD1 (5 bases). The sequences come from whole blood, collected in connection with sensitization to the hapten diphenylcyclopropenone (DPC). This TCR derives from a woman aged 18 to 35 with alopecia areata. Some clones in this sample may be carry-over from other donors' samples. Here the CDR3 reads CASSPSPGGAERSATEAFF. The CDR3 DNA is TGTGCCAGCAGTCCTAGTCCTGGCGGGGCGGAAAGGTCGGCCACTGAAGCTTTCTTT.